This TCR beta chain originates from a study of HIV-infected patients and healthy controls. TCRdb recomputed calls from the 5' RACE reads with MiXCR, one row per CDR3 protein. The sample contains 18,000 or so distinct CDR3 sequences, around 19% of which appear only once. This CDR3 has 10 residues. Germline CDR1 is SEHNR and CDR2 is FQNEAQ (reference sequence). The sequence derives from a human donor in good health. Sequencing input: CD8+ T cells from blood. The V and J genes are TRBV7-9 and TRBJ2-3; possibly TRBD1 or TRBD2 for D (5 bases each). The CDR3 loop is CASGPDTQYF. CDR3 sequence (DNA): TGTGCGTCGGGACCAGATACGCAGTATTTT.